The 28 T cell receptor beta chains below come from one sample, sequenced in a study of T cell responses to AZD1222 COVID-19 vaccine. Generated by immunoSEQ multiplex PCR, the TCRdb table keeps only in-frame clones and is missing some. The profile shows 130,000 or so clones, approximately 85% of them singletons. The sequencing here drew on peripheral blood, taken 28 days after the second dose of the MenACWY control vaccine. The origin of the receptors is an adult who received the MenACWY meningococcal vaccine as a control.

V usage is TRBV9 and J usage is TRBJ1-1; D is uncertain. V lost 4 bases and J lost 5, with 12 bases in between. The CDR3 length is 13 residues. The V gene's germline CDR1 is SGDLS and CDR2 YYNGEE. This CDR3 is CASSPGYRTEAFF. The DNA for the CDR3 is TGTGCCAGCAGCCCCGGCTATAGGACTGAAGCTTTCTTT.

The rearrangement joins TRBV30 to TRBJ1-1, with D perhaps matching TRBD1 (5 bases). This CDR3 has 13 amino acids. Germline lookup yields CDR1 GTSNPN and CDR2 SVGIG (reference sequence). The ends were cut back, 4 bases at V and 0 bases at J, with 9 bases in the middle. The DNA for the CDR3 is TGTGCCTGGATAAGACAGATGAACACTGAAGCTTTCTTT. Translation gives CAWIRQMNTEAFF.

A single count supports this clone. The gene calls are TRBV5-1 and TRBJ2-5; perhaps TRBD2 as D (5 bases). Trimming took 4 bases from V and 10 from J, leaving 26 bases between them. Germline V gene sequence: CDR1 SGHRS, CDR2 YFSETQ. This CDR3 spans 16 amino acids. CDR3 sequence (DNA): TGCGCCAGCAGCCCTCAAACTCGGGGTTCCCTTTCTCGCCAGTACTTC. As protein: CASSPQTRGSLSRQYF.

This clone was counted once. This chain links TRBV6-5 with TRBJ1-3, with D possibly matching TRBD1 (5 bases). The CDR3 is 14 residues long. V was pared by 4 bases and J by 3 bases, with 10 bases between. The germline V gene encodes CDR1 MNHEY and CDR2 SVGAGI. CDR3 DNA: TGTGCCAGCAGTTCCGGGGGTGTTGGAAACACCATATATTTT. Residues: CASSSGGVGNTIYF.

The rearrangement links TRBV28 to TRBJ2-7; 7 bases match TRBD1. CDR3 size: 14 residues. V lost 6 bases to trimming and J lost 5 bases; unmatched junction nucleotides: 10. From germline, CDR1 is MDHEN and CDR2 SYDVKM. In DNA form, the CDR3 reads TGTGCCAGCAGCAAGGGGGCTCCCACGGACGAGCAGTACTTC. Its protein product is CASSKGAPTDEQYF.

The chain is built from TRBV9 and TRBJ1-5, with D perhaps matching TRBD1 (6 bases). Germline CDR1 is SGDLS and CDR2 is YYNGEE. This CDR3 has 14 residues. The ends were cut back, 0 bases at V and 5 bases at J, with 9 bases in the middle. The CDR3 bases are TGTGCCAGCAGCGTAGGGGCAGGGGATCAGCCCCAGCATTTT. This sequence encodes CASSVGAGDQPQHF.

J is TRBJ1-6 and V is TRBV5-6, with D possibly matching TRBD1 (6 bases). Germline CDR1 and CDR2: SGHDT and YYEEEE. The V end lost 5 bases, the J end lost 8 bases, and 14 bases lay between the germline ends. The CDR3 runs 14 residues. CDR3 in amino acids: CASSFGQPHSPLHF. The CDR3 DNA reads as TGTGCCAGCAGTTTTGGACAGCCCCATTCACCCCTCCACTTT. Complete variable domain (other parts from reference TRBV5-6 and TRBJ1-6): DAGVTQSPTHLIKTRGQQVTLRCSPKSGHDTVSWYQQALGQGPQFIFQYYEEEERQRGNFPDRFSGHQFPNYSSELNVNALLLGDSALYLCASSFGQPHSPLHFGNGTRLTVT.

The gene calls are TRBV5-6 and TRBJ2-3; no definite D call. The CDR3 spans 15 residues. Trimming stripped 2 bases from V and 5 bases from J, with 15 bases between. The germline gives CDR1 SGHDT, CDR2 YYEEEE. CDR3 amino acids: CASSFALLYEDTQYF. The CDR3 DNA sequence: TGTGCCAGCAGCTTCGCCCTTCTCTATGAAGATACGCAGTATTTT.

V is TRBV11-2 and J is TRBJ1-1; maybe TRBD1 (5 bases). CDR1 and CDR2 from the germline V gene are SGHAT and FQNNGV. This CDR3 is 16 amino acids long. V was trimmed by 4 bases and J by 0 bases, leaving 15 bases between them. The CDR3 DNA reads TGTGCCAGCAGCTCGCAGGGAGATCTCATGAACACTGAAGCTTTCTTT. Encoded protein: CASSSQGDLMNTEAFF.

A single count supports this clone. The genes are TRBV4-3 and TRBJ2-3; D gene uncertain. The ends were cut back, 1 base at V and 4 bases at J, with 0 bases in the middle. CDR1 and CDR2 from the germline V gene are LGHNA and YSLEER. The CDR3 has 11 amino acids. The CDR3 region has the DNA TGCGCCAGCAGCCAAGCAGATACGCAGTATTTT. Translated: CASSQADTQYF.

The rearrangement uses TRBV5-1 and TRBJ2-3, with 8 bases aligning to TRBD1. CDR3 length equals 17 residues. In germline, CDR1 is SGHRS, CDR2 YFSETQ. With V trimmed by 3 bases and J by 0 bases, 9 bases remained unmatched. The CDR3 loop reads CASSSGTGVSSTDTQYF. CDR3 DNA: TGCGCCAGCAGCTCCGGGACAGGAGTTTCTAGCACAGATACGCAGTATTTT.

The chain carries TRBV5-1 and TRBJ2-3; the match to TRBD1 covers 8 bases. The germline CDR1 and CDR2 sequences are SGHRS and YFSETQ. Unmatched junction bases numbered 2, after V lost 3 bases and J lost 5 bases. CDR3 length equals 13 residues. The CDR3 is CASSWGQVDTQYF. The CDR3 DNA reads TGCGCCAGCAGCTGGGGACAGGTAGATACGCAGTATTTT.

This chain joins TRBV5-4 and TRBJ2-3; 9 positions agree with TRBD2. This CDR3 region has 14 residues. Losses at the gene ends were 6 bases for V and 5 bases for J; bases not matched to a gene: 7. Germline-derived CDR1 and CDR2 are SGHNT and YYREEE (reference sequence). The CDR3 here is CASTRAGGLDTQYF. CDR3 nucleotide sequence: TGTGCCAGCACGAGGGCGGGGGGGCTAGATACGCAGTATTTT. The variable domain in full, completed from reference TRBV5-4 and TRBJ2-3, reads ETGVTQSPTHLIKTRGQQVTLRCSSQSGHNTVSWYQQALGQGPQFIFQYYREEENGRGNFPPRFSGLQFPNYSSELNVNALELDDSALYLCASTRAGGLDTQYFGPGTRLTVL.

This clone was counted a few times. The chain links TRBV5-1 to TRBJ2-2; D might be TRBD1 (5 bases). Trimming took 0 bases from V and 4 from J, leaving 10 bases between them. Germline V CDR1 and CDR2: SGHRS, YFSETQ. The CDR3 is 15 amino acids. Here the CDR3 reads CASSLEQATTGELFF. The DNA for the CDR3 is TGCGCCAGCAGCTTGGAACAGGCGACCACCGGGGAGCTGTTTTTT. Supplemented by reference TRBV5-1 and TRBJ2-2, the full variable domain reads KAGVTQTPRYLIKTRGQQVTLSCSPISGHRSVSWYQQTPGQGLQFLFEYFSETQRNKGNFPGRFSGRQFSNSRSEMNVSTLELGDSALYLCASSLEQATTGELFFGEGSRLTVL.

This chain uses TRBV2 with TRBJ1-5; weak D call: TRBD1 (5 bases). Germline lookup yields CDR1 SNHLY and CDR2 FYNNEI. V was shortened by 2 bases and J by 11 bases, with 16 bases between the two germline ends. CDR3 length: 14 amino acids. CDR3 region: CASSEFSGVGTQHF. In DNA, the CDR3 is TGTGCCAGCAGTGAATTTTCGGGGGTCGGGACCCAGCATTTT.

This clone was seen only a few times. CDR3 nucleotides: TGTGCCAGCTCACCATCAGTTGTATCCGGGGAGCTGTTTTTT. Translated: CASSPSVVSGELFF. This chain links TRBV18 with TRBJ2-2; D unclear. Between the trimmed V and J ends, which lost 2 bases and 6 bases, there was a span of 10 bases. CDR1 KGHSH and CDR2 LQKENI come from the germline V gene. This CDR3 comprises 14 residues.

This chain connects TRBV25-1 to TRBJ1-2; perhaps TRBD1 as D (6 bases). The germline V gene encodes CDR1 MGHDK and CDR2 SYGVNS. This CDR3 has 14 amino acids. Between the trimmed V and J ends, which lost 0 bases and 3 bases, there was a span of 8 bases. The CDR3 sequence is CASSEYQGYYGYTF. The CDR3 DNA reads TGTGCCAGCAGTGAATATCAGGGGTACTATGGCTACACCTTC.

This clone was recorded once. V gene TRBV5-5 combines with J gene TRBJ1-2; D gene uncertain. Germline lookup yields CDR1 SGHKS and CDR2 YYEKEE (reference sequence). CDR3 length: 14 residues. V was shortened by 0 bases and J by 4 bases, with 10 bases between the two germline ends. The CDR3 loop is CASSLEQSFYGYTF. The DNA for the CDR3 is TGTGCCAGCAGCTTGGAACAGTCCTTCTATGGCTACACCTTC.

The chain has TRBV2 and TRBJ2-5; 7 nucleotides agree with TRBD2. CDR1 is SNHLY, CDR2 FYNNEI, per germline. V shed 4 bases, J shed 0 bases, and the junction held 5 bases outside the gene matches. The CDR3 covers 15 residues. CDR3 sequence reads: CASSALGTNQETQYF. CDR3 coding DNA: TGTGCCAGCAGTGCGTTGGGGACTAACCAAGAGACCCAGTACTTC.

The V gene is TRBV7-9, the J gene TRBJ1-6; TRBD1 is a possible D gene (5 bases). The germline V gene encodes CDR1 SEHNR and CDR2 FQNEAQ (reference sequence). The CDR3 runs to 14 residues. V was cut by 5 bases and J by 9 bases, with 14 bases left in between. The CDR3 sequence: CASSRDAGGSPLHF. In DNA form, the CDR3 reads TGTGCCAGCAGCCGGGACGCCGGTGGTTCACCCCTCCACTTT.

The V and J genes are TRBV2 and TRBJ2-3; D might be TRBD1 or TRBD2, each matching 5 bases. Trimming shortened V by 6 bases and J by 4 bases, and 17 bases separated the two germline ends. This CDR3 contains 15 residues. Looked up from germline, CDR1 is SNHLY and CDR2 is FYNNEI. The DNA of the CDR3 is TGTGCCAGCAGGGGATCACTAGTGACAGCAGATACGCAGTATTTT. Protein: CASRGSLVTADTQYF.

The chain recombines TRBV18 with TRBJ1-1, with D perhaps TRBD1 (5 bases). Germline assignment: CDR1 KGHSH and CDR2 LQKENI. The CDR3 runs 15 residues. With 2 bases removed from V and 11 bases from J, the gap between germline ends came to 21 bases. As DNA, the CDR3 is TGTGCCAGCTCACCAACCCAGGGTAGAAGAACGGACGCTTTCTTT. This translates into CASSPTQGRRTDAFF.

V usage is TRBV7-7 and J usage is TRBJ2-2; D possibly corresponds to TRBD2 (5 bases). Germline CDR1 is SSHAT and CDR2 is FNYEAQ (reference sequence). CDR3 length equals 12 residues. V was cut by 10 bases and J by 6 bases, with 12 bases left in between. The CDR3 DNA sequence: TGTGCCACCTCTCGCGGGCCCGGGGAGCTGTTTTTT. This encodes CATSRGPGELFF. The full variable domain, its missing parts supplied by reference TRBV7-7 and TRBJ2-2, is GAGVSQSPRYKVTKRGQDVTLRCDPISSHATLYWYQQALGQGPEFLTYFNYEAQPDKSGLPSDRFSAERPEGSISTLTIQRTEQRDSAMYRCATSRGPGELFFGEGSRLTVL.

This sequence joins TRBV27 and TRBJ1-4; TRBD1 agrees at 7 bases. Germline values: CDR1 MNHEY, CDR2 SMNVEV (reference sequence). The CDR3 runs 15 residues. Trimming took 4 bases from V and 1 from J; bases not matched to a gene: 3. The CDR3 sequence: CASSSQGGTNEKLFF. The CDR3 coding sequence is TGTGCCAGCAGTTCCCAGGGGGGAACTAATGAAAAACTGTTTTTT.

The rearrangement links TRBV29-1 to TRBJ2-1; D possibly corresponds to TRBD2 (5 bases). The germline V and J ends were trimmed by 8 bases and 4 bases, with 15 bases remaining between them. CDR3 length: 13 amino acids. Germline-derived CDR1 and CDR2 are SQVTM and ANQGSEA. The CDR3 sequence is CSPWSEDYNEQFF. Here the CDR3 DNA reads TGCAGCCCTTGGTCGGAGGATTACAATGAGCAGTTCTTC.

This clone was picked up one time. The chain uses TRBV4-3 and TRBJ2-3; 9 bases line up with TRBD2. Germline lookup yields CDR1 LGHNA and CDR2 YSLEER. J was trimmed by 0 bases and V by 4 bases; bases with no gene match: 2. The CDR3 sequence is 15 residues long. DNA for the CDR3: TGCGCCAGCAGCCGAACTAGCGGGAGCACAGATACGCAGTATTTT. It yields the protein CASSRTSGSTDTQYF.

The rearrangement links TRBV7-2 to TRBJ2-1; a weak D match, TRBD1 (6 bases). CDR1 SGHTA and CDR2 FQGNSA come from the germline V gene. Trimming pared 0 bases from V and 4 bases from J, leaving 10 bases between. This CDR3 has 15 amino acids. In nucleotides, the CDR3 is TGTGCCAGCAGCTTAGCGCACAGGGAATACAATGAGCAGTTCTTC. Translated: CASSLAHREYNEQFF. Based on the CDR3 plus reference TRBV7-2 and TRBJ2-1, the full variable domain is GAGVSQSPSNKVTEKGKDVELRCDPISGHTALYWYRQSLGQGLEFLIYFQGNSAPDKSGLPSDRFSAERTGGSVSTLTIQRTQQEDSAVYLCASSLAHREYNEQFFGPGTRLTVL.

The chain is built from TRBV9 and TRBJ2-7; D unclear. CDR1 SGDLS and CDR2 YYNGEE come from the germline V gene. The V end lost 2 bases, the J end lost 0 bases, and 9 bases lay between the germline ends. The CDR3 extends over 14 amino acids. This CDR3 reads CASSVNPGSYEQYF. As DNA, the CDR3 is TGTGCCAGCAGCGTCAATCCAGGCTCCTACGAGCAGTACTTC.